This TCR beta chain was sequenced for a study of blood T cell repertoires in COVID-19 (dated by TCRdb to 2018 to 2020). Notes on the research overall: Samples from collaborators originated in the United States, Italy and Spain and spanned both the acute and convalescent phases of COVID-19. The sample metadata nearly always contained a de-identified subject ID, COVID-19 status, age in years and sex. Where available, HLA class I and class II types were obtained from metadata supplied by the sample provider rather than from assay-based typing. The material from the prospective study consisted of cDNA or gDNA derived from T cells, B-cell-depleted T cells, or PBMCs. The dataset comprised deeply sampled blood TCRbeta repertoires from subjects exposed to, actively infected with, or recovered from COVID-19. The repertoires were released in a freely available public database intended as a resource for research on the immune response to SARS-CoV-2. The samples were drawn from the first 160 participants of the ongoing ImmuneRACE study and from 950 to 1,500 subjects provided by 6 global collaborators. On the study overall, not on this receptor specifically: The quantity of clinical and demographic metadata differed by source and by participant and was supplied without curation.

TCRbeta CDR3 regions were amplified from genomic DNA using the immunoSEQ Assay, a bias-controlled multiplex PCR. Per the source publication's procedure: The number of nucleated cells in each sample was estimated from the amplification of reference gene primers within the assay. To quantify the absolute abundance of each unique TCRbeta CDR3 rearrangement, sequence reads were collapsed and filtered. For each sample, productive Simpson clonality was calculated as the square root of Simpson's diversity index over productive rearrangements. Here the immuneACCESS table is served through TCRdb, limited to in-frame sequences with V and J called. Missing clones are a known gap in these copies; in checked studies unresolved V genes cover under half, and the rest lacks a known reason. V, J and clone size are taken as reported in that table, and D and trimming were inferred from the DNA itself. The sample table contains 150,000 to 200,000 clones; only one count was recorded for around nine tenths of them. The ten largest clones capture approximately 10% of the sample.

As concerns this clone: Its antigen is still unknown. No base qualities exist here, and no much larger clone lies one base off it.

The V end loses 5 bases and the J end loses 2 bases, and a stretch of 12 bases separates them. The germline V gene (reference sequence) provides CDR1 LNHDA and CDR2 SQIVND. The CDR3 numbers 14 residues from cysteine through phenylalanine. Only the CDR3 DNA stays, 42 bases, in frame from base 1. One collaborating source in Seattle enrolled patients while the patients were actively infected and followed the patients over time throughout the course of disease. Whole blood was collected in K2EDTA tubes by collaborating institutions according to the institutions' own protocols. For TCRbeta analysis, collaborators shipped samples in one of three forms: frozen whole blood, isolated PBMCs, or DNA extracted from either of those sample types.

The receptor was derived from a woman aged 70-85 years with COVID-19, enrolled during active disease. In this chain, TRBV19 is recombined with TRBJ1-2, with a tentative D gene TRBD1 over 6 matching bases. Material: peripheral blood. The DNA sequence follows: TGTGCCAGTAGTCCGCTCGACAGGAACTATGGCTACACCTTC. The translation is CASSPLDRNYGYTF.